This record covers a single T cell receptor beta chain. The data were produced by immunoSEQ multiplex PCR, yet TCRdb's version contains in-frame clones alone and is incomplete. The sample yields under 250,000 clones, more than 70% seen once. The record originates from a study of blood T cell repertoires in COVID-19. Germline CDR1 SGHNT, CDR2 YYREEE (reference sequence). The CDR3 has 14 residues. V lost 4 bases and J 3 bases, leaving 13 bases between the germline ends. Sample: peripheral blood. The chain carries TRBV5-4 and TRBJ1-1; the D gene is possibly TRBD1 (5 bases). The origin of this receptor is a woman older than 75 with COVID-19, enrolled during active disease. Written as DNA, the CDR3 is TGTGCCAGCAGCCGGGGCGGGGGGGACACTGAAGCTTTCTTT. This translates into CASSRGGGDTEAFF.